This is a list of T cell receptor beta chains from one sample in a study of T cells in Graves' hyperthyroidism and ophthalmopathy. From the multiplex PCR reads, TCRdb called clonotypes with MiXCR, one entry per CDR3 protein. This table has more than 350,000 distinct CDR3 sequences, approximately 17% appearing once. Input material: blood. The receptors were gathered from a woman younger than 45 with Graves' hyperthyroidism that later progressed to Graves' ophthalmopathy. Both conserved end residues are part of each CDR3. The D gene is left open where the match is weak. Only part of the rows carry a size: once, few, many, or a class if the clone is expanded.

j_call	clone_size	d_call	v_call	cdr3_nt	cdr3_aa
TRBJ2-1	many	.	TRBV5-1	TGCGCCAGCAGCCCAGACAGGCCGGATGAGCAGTTCTTC	CASSPDRPDEQFF
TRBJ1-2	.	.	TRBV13	TGTGCCAGCAGCTTAGGCCACATCCAGAGGGCCTATGGCTACACCTTC	CASSLGHIQRAYGYTF
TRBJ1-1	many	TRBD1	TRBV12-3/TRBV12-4	TGTGCCAGCAGTCCCGGGGACAGGGGCATGAACACTGAAGCTTTCTTT	CASSPGDRGMNTEAFF
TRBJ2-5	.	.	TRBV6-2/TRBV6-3	TGTGCCAGCATTCACTCACCCACTGGGGAAGAGACCCAGTCCTTC	CASIHSPTGEETQSF
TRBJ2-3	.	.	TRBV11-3	TGTGCCAGCAGCCCCTGGACTGGGAAGGAGACAGATACGCAGTATTTT	CASSPWTGKETDTQYF
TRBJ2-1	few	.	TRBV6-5	TGTGCCAGCAGTTACTCCCTAGGATGGGGGGATGAGCAGTTCTTC	CASSYSLGWGDEQFF
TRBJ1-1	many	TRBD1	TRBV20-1	TGCAGTGCTCCGAGACAGGGGGTAATGAACACTGAAGCTTTCTTT	CSAPRQGVMNTEAFF
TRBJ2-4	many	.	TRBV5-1	TGCGCCAGCAGCGCCCAGACAGGTTTGGGAAACATTCAGTACTTC	CASSAQTGLGNIQYF
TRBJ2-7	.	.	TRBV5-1	TGCGCCAGCAGCTTGGAGGCCGGAAGGGCACCCTACGAGCAGTACTTC	CASSLEAGRAPYEQYF
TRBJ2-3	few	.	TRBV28	TGTGCCAGCAGAGGCGAGAGGGGATTGACAGATACGCAGTATTTT	CASRGERGLTDTQYF
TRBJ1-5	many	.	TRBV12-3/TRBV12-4	TGTGCCAGCAGTTTAGGAACAGGGTGGTCACGACAGCCCCAGCATTTT	CASSLGTGWSRQPQHF
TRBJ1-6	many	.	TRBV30	TGTGCCTGGAGTAACACAGGGCGATCACCCCTCCACTTT	CAWSNTGRSPLHF
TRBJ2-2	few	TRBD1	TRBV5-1	TGCGCCAGCACCTGGACAGGGCCCTTGAACACCGGGGAGCTGTTTTTT	CASTWTGPLNTGELFF
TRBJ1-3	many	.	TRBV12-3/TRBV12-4	TGTGCCAGCAGTTTACGGACGGGAATGAGCTCTGGAAACACCATATATTTT	CASSLRTGMSSGNTIYF
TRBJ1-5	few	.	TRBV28	TGTGCCAGCAGTTTTGGATTATCTCAGCCCCAGCATTTT	CASSFGLSQPQHF
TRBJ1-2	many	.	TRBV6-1	TGTGCCAGCAGTGAACAGGACAGTCCGTCCTATGGCTACACCTTC	CASSEQDSPSYGYTF
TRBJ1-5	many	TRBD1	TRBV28	TGTGCCAGCAGTTTACGAGGACAGGGCAGGAATCAGCCCCAGCATTTT	CASSLRGQGRNQPQHF
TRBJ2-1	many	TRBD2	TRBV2	TGTGCCAGCATTGGGACTAGCGATCGAGGAGCTTACAATGAGCAGTTCTTC	CASIGTSDRGAYNEQFF
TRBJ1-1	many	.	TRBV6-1	TGTGCCAGCAGTGATCCGGGCCATAACACTGAAGCTTTCTTT	CASSDPGHNTEAFF
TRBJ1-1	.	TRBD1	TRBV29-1	TGCAGCGTTGCCGGGACAGGGCAACAGAACACTGAAGCTTTCTTT	CSVAGTGQQNTEAFF
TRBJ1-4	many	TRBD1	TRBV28	TGTGCCAGCAGTCAGGACAGGAGGAATGAAAAACTGTTTTTT	CASSQDRRNEKLFF
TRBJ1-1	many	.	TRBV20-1	TGCAGTGCTAGAGACGACAGGTATTTCATGAACACTGAAGCTTTCTTT	CSARDDRYFMNTEAFF
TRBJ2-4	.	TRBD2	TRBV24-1	TGTGCCACCAGTGATTCGGGGGGGCCGACGGCCAAAAACATTCAGTACTTC	CATSDSGGPTAKNIQYF
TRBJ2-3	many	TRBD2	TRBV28	TGTGCCAGCAGTTCGACGGGACTAGCTGAAGATACGCAGTATTTT	CASSSTGLAEDTQYF
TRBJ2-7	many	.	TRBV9	TGTGCCAGCAGCGTAGAGGGGCTTGGCGAGCAGTACTTC	CASSVEGLGEQYF
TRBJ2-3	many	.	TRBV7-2	TGTGCCAGCAGCTTAAGTCGGTGGGAATCACGGACAGATACGCAGTATTTT	CASSLSRWESRTDTQYF
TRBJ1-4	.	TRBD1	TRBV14	TGTGCCAGCAGCCAAGGACAGGGGCATAATGAAAAACTGTTTTTT	CASSQGQGHNEKLFF
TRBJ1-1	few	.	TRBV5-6	TGTGCCAGCAGCGGAACTGGACGGGGGTGGACCCGTACTGAAGCTTTCTTT	CASSGTGRGWTRTEAFF
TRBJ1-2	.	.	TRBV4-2	TGTGCCAGCAGCGAAGCGACTCGGGACACAGACTATGGCTACACCTTC	CASSEATRDTDYGYTF
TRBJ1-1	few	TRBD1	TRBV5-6	TGTGCCAGCAGCGGGACAGAAAATGTTGAAGCTTTCTTT	CASSGTENVEAFF
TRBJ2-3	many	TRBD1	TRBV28	TGTGCCAGCAGGCCCCCCGGGACAGGGAGGGATACGCAGTATTTT	CASRPPGTGRDTQYF
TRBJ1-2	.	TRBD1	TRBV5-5	TGTGCCAGCAGCTTGAGGATCCCGGGACAGACGAATTCAGATGGCTACACCTTC	CASSLRIPGQTNSDGYTF
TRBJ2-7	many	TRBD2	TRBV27	TGTGCCAGCAGTCCCACAGGGGTACCGGTCGGGACTAGCGGCTACGAGCAGTACTTC	CASSPTGVPVGTSGYEQYF
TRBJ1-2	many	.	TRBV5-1	TGCGCCAGCAGCTTGGCCCAAGGAACTAACTATGGCTACACCTTC	CASSLAQGTNYGYTF
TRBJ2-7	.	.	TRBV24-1	TGTGCCACCAGTGATTTGCGGGACGAGCAGTACTTC	CATSDLRDEQYF
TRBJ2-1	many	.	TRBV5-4	TGTGCCAGCAGCTACGGGACACCTGAGCAGTTCTTC	CASSYGTPEQFF
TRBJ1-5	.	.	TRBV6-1	TGTGCCAGCAGTGAAGGACACGTTGATCAGCCCCAGCATTTT	CASSEGHVDQPQHF
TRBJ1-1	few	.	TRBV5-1	TGCGCCAGCAGCTTGAGGTTAAACAGTCTTACTCCGGACACTGAAGCTTTCTTT	CASSLRLNSLTPDTEAFF
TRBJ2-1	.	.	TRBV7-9	TGTGCCAGCAGCCTCGACCGGGAAGAGCAGTTCTTC	CASSLDREEQFF
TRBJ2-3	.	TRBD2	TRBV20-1	TGCAGTGCCCGACCGGTCGGACTAGGTGTTGCAGATACGCAGTATTTT	CSARPVGLGVADTQYF